The clone carrying this T cell receptor (beta chain) was seen at least ten times. What it recognizes is unknown. This entry belongs to a study of Graves' ophthalmopathy and Graves' hyperthyroidism. General study findings and limits: The authors also found most expanded thyroid clonotypes above 0.001 frequency in blood.

Ophthalmopathy-affected donors exhibited moderate-to-severe activity, CAS ≥3, NOSPECS ≥4, and duration under 3 months. Deletions cut 5 bases from V and 4 bases from J, with 15 bases between. This CDR3 has 14 residues. In germline, CDR1 is SGHRS, CDR2 YFSETQ. Amplifying from RNA transcripts, the study obtained TCR beta CDR3 regions. Amplification began with first-round RT-PCR using HTBI primers, then second-round multiplex PCR was performed. MiXCR, applied by TCRdb to the multiplex PCR reads, yields one record per CDR3 protein. The data contain approximately 480,000 distinct CDR3 sequences, 13% to 15% of them singletons.

Material for sequencing was blood. This sequence originates from a woman aged 25 to 39 with Graves' ophthalmopathy. This chain joins TRBV5-1 and TRBJ1-2, with a weak D call TRBD1 (6 bases). The CDR3 DNA reads TGCGCCAGCAGGGATTCCCAGGGGCTCTATGGCTACACCTTC. Translating gives CASRDSQGLYGYTF.